The T cell receptor (beta chain) under discussion was sequenced for a study of T-cell memory formation after mild COVID-19. Study findings and constraints: The SARS-CoV-2 specificity of second-wave clones reaching peak at day 37 remained unverified. Contracting clones from day 15 to 85 showed balanced CD4/CD8; later expanders favored CD4+. Cross-reactive memory seemingly joined, as some responding clones were found in pre-infection memory.

About this clonotype itself: Its antigen is unknown.

MiXCR was run by TCRdb on the 5' RACE reads, yielding one entry per CDR3 protein. The sample carries nearly 110,000 distinct CDR3 sequences, about an eighth recorded once. Germline V CDR1 and CDR2: MNHEY, SVGEGT. With V trimmed by 6 bases and J by 0 bases, 9 bases remained unmatched. There are 16 residues in the CDR3. Sequencing was carried out using PBMCs or a T cell subset sorted from them (not recorded which). This chain uses TRBV6-2 or TRBV6-3 with TRBJ2-7, with TRBD2 matching over 9 bases. This TCR was sampled from a man aged 18 to 30 who had mild COVID-19 (a few samples of this study predate the infection). Cell type and time point are not known. The chain's CDR3 is CASRPRSGGSSYEQYV. CDR3 bases: TGTGCCAGCAGACCCAGGAGCGGGGGGAGCTCCTACGAGCAGTACGTC.